The sample holds a few counts of the clone carrying this T cell receptor (beta chain). The sample comes from a study of response to subunit inactivated influenza vaccine. Each CDR3 protein gets one entry after TCRdb re-called the RT-PCR reads with MiXCR. The repertoire holds about 540,000 distinct CDR3 sequences, around 21% seen once, with 2.8% in the top ten. Trimming left V 2 bases short and J 2 bases short, with 17 bases between. Germline V CDR1 and CDR2: MGHDK, SYGVNS. This CDR3 has 17 amino acids. The sample was also reused in another study, on T cells expressing NK-cell markers. From that study: Scientists made TCR beta cDNA using 5'RACE template switching with UMIs. Seven of the eight sequenced donors were classified as HCMV-seropositive, and one was classified as seronegative. As a fraction of CD8+ T cells, dominant NKG2C+ clonotypes reached about 1.0-7.5% in roughly 6 donors. The leading position in the CD3+CD56-NKG2C+ fraction of several donors also went to these clonotypes.

The chain recombines TRBV25-1 with TRBJ2-3, with TRBD1 as a possible D gene (6 bases). This TCR derives from a man between 50 and 59 years old who received an inactivated influenza vaccine. The sample here was CD4+ T cells sorted from PBMCs, taken about 12 days after vaccination. The CDR3 DNA follows: TGTGCCAGCAGTGAAGCGTACAGGGTAGGCTACACAGATACGCAGTATTTT. This translates into CASSEAYRVGYTDTQYF.